The clone carrying this TCR beta chain was counted many times. Its antigen is still unknown. The source of the sample is a study of breast tumors, draining lymph nodes, adjacent tissues. General study results and limits: The lymph node origin of tumor T cells was framed as consistent with a hypothesis, not demonstrated. Luminal-like breast cancer showed significantly greater tumor-nontumor repertoire similarity than basal-like breast cancer did.

Samples came from axillary lymph nodes draining the breast cancer. TCRdb itself ran the multiplex PCR reads through MiXCR, one entry per CDR3 protein. The sample lists approximately 130,000 distinct CDR3 sequences, 21% seen once, with about 2% in the top ten. This receptor was obtained from a female donor with breast cancer. Some clones in this sample may be carry-over from other donors' samples. Material for sequencing was axillary lymph node tissue.

The CDR3 region is CASGSGQGQETQYF. CDR3 nucleotide sequence: TGTGCTAGTGGTTCCGGACAGGGTCAAGAGACCCAGTACTTC. The chain has TRBV12-5 and TRBJ2-5; TRBD1 matches at 8 bases. The length of the CDR3 is 14 residues. The germline gives CDR1 LGHNT, CDR2 FRNRAP. The junction had 3 bases not matched to a gene; V was cut back by 4 bases and J by 2 bases.